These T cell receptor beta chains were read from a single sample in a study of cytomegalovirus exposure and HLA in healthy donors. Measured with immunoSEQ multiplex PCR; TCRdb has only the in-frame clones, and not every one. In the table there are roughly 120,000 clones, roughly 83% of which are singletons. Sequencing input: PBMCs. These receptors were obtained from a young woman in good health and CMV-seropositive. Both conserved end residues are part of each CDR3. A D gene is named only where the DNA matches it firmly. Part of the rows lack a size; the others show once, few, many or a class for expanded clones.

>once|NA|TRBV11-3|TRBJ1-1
CASSLGGVGAFF
TGTGCCAGCAGCTTGGGGGGGGTTGGAGCTTTCTTT
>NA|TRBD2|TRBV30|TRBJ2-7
CAWGTTMGYEQYF
TGTGCCTGGGGGACTACTATGGGCTACGAGCAGTACTTC
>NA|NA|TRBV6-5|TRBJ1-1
CASSLSGDTEAFF
TGTGCCAGCAGTCTCAGCGGGGACACTGAAGCTTTCTTT
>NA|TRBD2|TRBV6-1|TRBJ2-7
CASSWTSKYEQYF
TGTGCCAGCAGTTGGACTAGCAAATACGAGCAGTACTTC
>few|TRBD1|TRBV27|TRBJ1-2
CASSFYRGPSDGYTF
TGTGCCAGCAGTTTTTACAGGGGGCCCTCGGACGGCTACACCTTC
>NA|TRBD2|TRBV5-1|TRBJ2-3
CASSLDGREPSTDTQYF
TGCGCCAGCAGCTTGGATGGGCGGGAGCCCAGCACAGATACGCAGTATTTT
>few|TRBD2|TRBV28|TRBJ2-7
CASSHPGLAAQYEQYF
TGTGCCAGCAGCCACCCGGGACTAGCGGCGCAATACGAGCAGTACTTC
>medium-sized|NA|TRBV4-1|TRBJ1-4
CASSREEGTNEKLFF
TGCGCCAGCAGCCGGGAGGAAGGAACTAATGAAAAACTGTTTTTT
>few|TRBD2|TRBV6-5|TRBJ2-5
CASSYSPGGRETQYF
TGTGCCAGCAGTTACTCTCCGGGAGGGCGGGAGACCCAGTACTTC
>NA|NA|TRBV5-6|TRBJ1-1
CASSWGGETTEAFF
TGTGCCAGCAGCTGGGGAGGCGAGACCACTGAAGCTTTCTTT
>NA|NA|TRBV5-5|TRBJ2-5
CASSGSITDRSQETQYF
TGTGCCAGCAGCGGTTCCATCACAGACAGGTCTCAAGAGACCCAGTACTTC
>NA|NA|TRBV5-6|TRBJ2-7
CASSLLQGPQWREQYF
TGTGCCAGCAGCTTGTTACAGGGCCCTCAATGGCGTGAGCAGTACTTC
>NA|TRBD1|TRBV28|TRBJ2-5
CASRTGQGAETQYF
TGTGCCAGCAGGACGGGACAGGGGGCAGAGACCCAGTACTTC
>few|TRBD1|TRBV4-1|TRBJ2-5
CASSQGTGGVYETQYF
TGCGCCAGCAGCCAAGGAACAGGGGGAGTCTACGAGACCCAGTACTTC
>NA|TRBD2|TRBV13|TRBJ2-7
CASSPPGLAYSEQYF
TGTGCCAGCAGCCCGCCGGGACTAGCGTACAGCGAGCAGTACTTC
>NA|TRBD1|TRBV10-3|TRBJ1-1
CAISESPTGGTEAFF
TGTGCCATCAGTGAGTCCCCTACAGGGGGTACTGAAGCTTTCTTT
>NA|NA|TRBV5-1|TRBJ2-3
CASSRIHSWPDTQYF
TGCGCCAGCAGCCGAATCCATTCCTGGCCAGATACGCAGTATTTT
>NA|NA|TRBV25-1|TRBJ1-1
CASSEFSGNTEAFF
TGTGCCAGCAGTGAATTCAGCGGTAACACTGAAGCTTTCTTT